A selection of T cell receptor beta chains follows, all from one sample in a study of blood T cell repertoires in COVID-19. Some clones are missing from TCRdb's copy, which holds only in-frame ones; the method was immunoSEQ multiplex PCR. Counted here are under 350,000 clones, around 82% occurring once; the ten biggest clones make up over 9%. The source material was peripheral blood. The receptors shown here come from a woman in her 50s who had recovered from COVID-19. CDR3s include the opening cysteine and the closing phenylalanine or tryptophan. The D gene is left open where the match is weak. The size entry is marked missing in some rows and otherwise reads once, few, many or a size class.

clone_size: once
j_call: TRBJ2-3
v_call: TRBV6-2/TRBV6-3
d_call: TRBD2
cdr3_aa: CASSNTPSGISDTQYF
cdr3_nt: TGTGCCAGCAGTAACACCCCTAGCGGGATCTCAGATACGCAGTATTTT

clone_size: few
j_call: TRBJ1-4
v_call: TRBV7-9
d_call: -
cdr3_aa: CASSFVAADEKLFF
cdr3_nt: TGTGCCAGCAGCTTTGTGGCAGCGGATGAAAAACTGTTTTTT

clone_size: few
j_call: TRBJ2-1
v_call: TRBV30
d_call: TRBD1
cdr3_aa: CASRTGKNEQFF
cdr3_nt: TGTGCCTCCCGGACAGGGAAAAATGAGCAGTTCTTC

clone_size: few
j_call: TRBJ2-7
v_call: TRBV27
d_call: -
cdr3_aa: CASSSVIQGTYEQYF
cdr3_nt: TGTGCCAGCAGTTCAGTCATCCAGGGAACCTACGAGCAGTACTTC

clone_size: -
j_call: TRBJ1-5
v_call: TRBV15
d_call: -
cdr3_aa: CATSLVRFNQPQHF
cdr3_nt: TGTGCCACCAGCCTAGTTAGGTTTAATCAGCCCCAGCATTTT

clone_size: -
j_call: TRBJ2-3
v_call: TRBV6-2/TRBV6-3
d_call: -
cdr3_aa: CASSSHLGDDTQYF
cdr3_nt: TGTGCCAGCAGCTCACACCTAGGGGATGATACGCAGTATTTT

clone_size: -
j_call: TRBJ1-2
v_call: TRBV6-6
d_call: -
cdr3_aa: CASSYIDRDYGYTF
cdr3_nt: TGTGCCAGCAGTTACATAGACAGAGACTATGGCTACACCTTC

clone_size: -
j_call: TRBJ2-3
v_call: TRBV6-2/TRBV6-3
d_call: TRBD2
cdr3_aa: CASSYPTSGGPTDTQYF
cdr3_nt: TGTGCCAGCAGTTACCCTACTAGCGGGGGCCCCACAGATACGCAGTATTTT

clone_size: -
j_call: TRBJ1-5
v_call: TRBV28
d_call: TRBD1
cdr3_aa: CASKSGDSLNQPQHF
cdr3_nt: TGTGCCAGCAAGTCTGGGGACAGTCTAAATCAGCCCCAGCATTTT

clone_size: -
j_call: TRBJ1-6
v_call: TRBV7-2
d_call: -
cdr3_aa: CASSSDRSNSPLHF
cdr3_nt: TGTGCCAGCAGTTCCGACAGGTCTAATTCACCCCTCCACTTT

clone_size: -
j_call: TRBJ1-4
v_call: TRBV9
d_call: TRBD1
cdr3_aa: CASSVTGGRGEKLFF
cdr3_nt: TGTGCCAGCAGCGTCACAGGGGGCCGGGGTGAAAAACTGTTTTTT

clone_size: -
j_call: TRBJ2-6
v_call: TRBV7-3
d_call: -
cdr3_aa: CASSPVGGAAPSSGANVLTF
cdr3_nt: TGTGCCAGCAGCCCCGTGGGCGGGGCGGCCCCCAGCTCTGGGGCCAACGTCCTGACTTTC

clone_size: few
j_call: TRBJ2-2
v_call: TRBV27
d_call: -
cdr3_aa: CASAVLNTGELFF
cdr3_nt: TGTGCCTCCGCGGTGCTGAACACCGGGGAGCTGTTTTTT

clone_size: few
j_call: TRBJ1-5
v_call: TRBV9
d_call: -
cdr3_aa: CASSRGSTYSNQPQHF
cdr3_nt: TGTGCCAGCAGCAGGGGCAGTACGTATAGCAATCAGCCCCAGCATTTT

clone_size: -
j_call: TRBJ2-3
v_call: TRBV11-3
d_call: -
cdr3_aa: CASSAGVAGADTQYF
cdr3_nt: TGTGCCAGCAGCGCCGGGGTGGCTGGGGCAGATACGCAGTATTTT

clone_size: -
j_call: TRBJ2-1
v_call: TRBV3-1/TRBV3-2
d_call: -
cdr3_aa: CASVAARATHNEQFF
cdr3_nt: TGTGCCAGCGTCGCCGCCAGGGCCACTCACAATGAGCAGTTCTTC

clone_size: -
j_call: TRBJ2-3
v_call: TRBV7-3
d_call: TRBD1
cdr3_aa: CASSLGQGADTQYF
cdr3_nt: TGTGCCAGCAGCTTAGGACAGGGAGCAGATACGCAGTATTTT

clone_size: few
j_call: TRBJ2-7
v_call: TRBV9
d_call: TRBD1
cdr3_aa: CASSVASGQYEQYF
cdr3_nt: TGTGCCAGCAGCGTAGCGTCGGGACAGTACGAGCAGTACTTC

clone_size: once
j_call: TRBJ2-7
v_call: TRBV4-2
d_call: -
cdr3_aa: CASSQDSAGHRTYEQYF
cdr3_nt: TGTGCCAGCAGCCAAGATTCAGCGGGACACAGAACCTACGAGCAGTACTTC

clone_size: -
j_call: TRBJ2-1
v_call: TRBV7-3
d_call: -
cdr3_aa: CASSLTASSYNEQFF
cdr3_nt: TGTGCCAGCAGCCTAACTGCCAGCTCCTACAATGAGCAGTTCTTC

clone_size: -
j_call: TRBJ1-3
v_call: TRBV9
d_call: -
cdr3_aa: CASSSSPPSSGNTIYF
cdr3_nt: TGTGCCAGCAGTTCCTCCCCTCCGAGCTCTGGAAACACCATATATTTT